The present TCR beta chain was sequenced within a study of blood T cell repertoires in COVID-19. Study in general: Acute and convalescent COVID-19 specimens originated in the United States, Italy and Spain. T cells, B-cell-depleted T cells, or PBMCs provided the cDNA or gDNA that served as material.

V lost 5 bases to trimming and J lost 4 bases, with 12 bases between them. The CDR3 is made up of 14 amino acids. Germline-derived CDR1 and CDR2 are SGHTA and FQGNSA. Original processing methods: Reference gene primer amplification gave nucleated cell count estimates. TCRdb's copy holds only in-frame clones and misses some; the assay was immunoSEQ multiplex PCR. The V and J calls and clone size come from that table; D and trimming were worked out from the DNA. The data show 94,000 or so clones, 84% seen once. The V call is TRBV7-2, the J call TRBJ1-5, with D unclear. The receptor comes from a man aged 55 to 70 with acute or convalescent COVID-19. Source material: peripheral blood. The CDR3 is CASSPLGINQPQHF. The CDR3 nucleotides read TGTGCCAGCAGCCCCCTAGGCATAAATCAGCCCCAGCATTTT. Filled out from reference TRBV7-2 and TRBJ1-5, the complete variable domain reads GAGVSQSPSNKVTEKGKDVELRCDPISGHTALYWYRQSLGQGLEFLIYFQGNSAPDKSGLPSDRFSAERTGGSVSTLTIQRTQQEDSAVYLCASSPLGINQPQHFGDGTRLSIL.